This is a list of T cell receptor beta chains from one sample in a study of blood T cells in healthy people across ages. From the 5' RACE reads, TCRdb called clonotypes with MiXCR, one entry per CDR3 protein. This table holds about 1,400,000 distinct CDR3 sequences, around 55% found once. The sequenced sample consisted of blood. Receptors originate from a man between 18 and 35 years old in good health. The CDR3 runs from the conserved cysteine through the conserved F or W. The order of the fields is clone size, D gene, V gene, J gene, CDR3 protein, CDR3 DNA. The D gene is left open where the match is weak. Some rows have no size entry. The others give once, few or many, or a class for an expanded clone.

>-|TRBD1|TRBV29-1|TRBJ2-7
CSVLDTGGHEQYF
TGCAGCGTTCTAGATACAGGGGGCCACGAGCAGTACTTC
>-|-|TRBV28|TRBJ2-1
CASSERSEGFYNEQFF
TGTGCCAGCAGTGAACGAAGCGAGGGGTTCTACAATGAGCAGTTCTTC
>-|-|TRBV12-3/TRBV12-4|TRBJ1-2
CASSQGNRAHYGYTF
TGTGCCAGCAGCCAAGGGAATCGGGCCCACTATGGCTACACCTTC
>-|TRBD2|TRBV11-2|TRBJ2-7
CASSAGLAGVSSYNEQYF
TGTGCCAGCAGCGCGGGACTAGCGGGGGTGAGCTCCTACAATGAGCAGTACTTC
>-|-|TRBV12-5|TRBJ2-3
CASGSLDSGGTDTQYF
TGTGCTAGTGGTTCTCTCGACAGTGGGGGCACAGATACGCAGTATTTT
>-|-|TRBV28|TRBJ2-7
CASSTRAYYEQYF
TGTGCCAGCAGTACGAGGGCCTACTACGAGCAGTACTTC
>-|-|TRBV7-8|TRBJ2-1
CASSFGRSGTEQFF
TGTGCCAGCAGCTTCGGGCGTAGTGGGACAGAGCAGTTCTTC
>few|-|TRBV6-2/TRBV6-3|TRBJ2-7
CASRSTGRGYEQYF
TGTGCCAGCAGGTCGACGGGTCGAGGTTACGAGCAGTACTTC
>-|-|TRBV6-1|TRBJ2-7
CASGSGAGSSYEQYF
TGTGCCAGCGGTTCAGGGGCCGGGAGCTCCTACGAGCAGTACTTC
>-|-|TRBV7-9|TRBJ2-2
CASVLKLGRNTRELFF
TGTGCCAGCGTCTTGAAACTCGGACGGAACACCCGGGAGCTGTTTTTT
>-|-|TRBV14|TRBJ1-2
CASSQRSYNYGYTF
TGTGCCAGCAGCCAACGCAGTTATAACTATGGCTACACCTTC
>-|-|TRBV5-4|TRBJ2-3
CASSGLAQGTDTQYF
TGTGCCAGCAGCGGGCTTGCCCAGGGGACCGATACGCAGTATTTT
>few|TRBD1|TRBV4-3|TRBJ1-5
CASSQEVTGGQPQHF
TGCGCCAGCAGCCAAGAGGTGACAGGGGGTCAGCCCCAGCATTTT
>-|TRBD1|TRBV20-1|TRBJ1-6
CSAKQGANSPLHF
TGCAGTGCCAAACAGGGGGCCAATTCACCCCTCCACTTT
>once|-|TRBV4-3|TRBJ2-1
CASSHSIAEFNEQFF
TGCGCCAGCAGCCATAGCATAGCGGAATTCAATGAGCAGTTCTTC
>few|-|TRBV20-1|TRBJ2-3
CSARDDTRNTQYF
TGCAGTGCTAGAGACGACACAAGGAATACGCAGTATTTT
>once|TRBD2|TRBV10-3|TRBJ2-2
CAIRGVAGVTGELFF
TGTGCCATCAGGGGGGTAGCGGGAGTCACCGGGGAGCTGTTTTTT
>-|TRBD2|TRBV20-1|TRBJ2-3
CSAGLAGSTDTQYF
TGCAGTGCTGGACTAGCGGGGAGCACAGATACGCAGTATTTT
>-|-|TRBV14|TRBJ1-6
CASSQDLQVPNNSPLHF
TGTGCCAGCAGCCAAGATCTACAGGTCCCTAATAATTCACCCCTCCACTTT
>-|-|TRBV7-2|TRBJ1-1
CASSLGASRRSSPFF
TGTGCCAGCAGCCTCGGGGCCAGCAGACGGAGCTCACCTTTCTTT
>-|-|TRBV6-6|TRBJ1-1
CASNSGIEGTNTEAFF
TGTGCCAGCAACTCAGGCATTGAGGGGACCAACACTGAAGCTTTCTTT
>-|-|TRBV10-3|TRBJ1-6
CAISESLGNSPLHF
TGTGCCATCAGTGAGTCACTAGGGAATTCACCCCTCCACTTT
>-|TRBD2|TRBV20-1|TRBJ2-3
CSAIVGASGNRDTQYF
TGCAGTGCTATTGTCGGGGCTAGCGGGAATCGGGATACGCAGTATTTT